Listed here are 5 T cell receptor beta chains from one sample, sequenced in a study of cytomegalovirus exposure and HLA in healthy donors (dated by TCRdb to the late 2010s). The method was the immunoSEQ multiplex PCR assay. For the multiplex PCR, a mixture combining 60 forward primers for TCR Vbeta segments and 13 reverse primers for TCR Jbeta segments was used. This is the immuneACCESS table as TCRdb keeps it, with only in-frame sequences that have V and J called. A part of the clones is gone; compared with another copy, unresolved V genes explain less than half, and the rest is unexplained. Present in this sample are about 180,000 clones, 79% of which were seen just once. The top ten clonotypes cover roughly 0.76% of the sample. The specimen was PBMCs. These receptors all stem from a woman in her thirties or forties in good health and CMV-seronegative.

The chain joins TRBV5-4 to TRBJ1-3; 8 bases map to TRBD1. V dropped 2 bases and J dropped 5; count of bases not matched to a gene: 6. The CDR3 sequence is 15 residues long. The germline gives CDR1 SGHNT, CDR2 YYREEE (reference sequence). The CDR3 protein is CASSLQTGERNTIYF. The CDR3 nucleotides are TGTGCCAGCAGCTTACAGACAGGGGAGCGAAACACCATATATTTT.

The chain has TRBV5-6 and TRBJ2-4, with 10 bases aligning to TRBD1. Germline CDR1 and CDR2: SGHDT and YYEEEE. The CDR3 has 14 residues. After removal of 4 bases from V and 8 bases from J, the junction contained 6 bases not matched to a gene. The CDR3: CASSRQGASDIQYF. CDR3 nucleotide sequence: TGTGCCAGCAGCAGACAGGGGGCGAGCGACATTCAGTACTTC.

The chain links TRBV7-8 to TRBJ2-7, with 9 positions matching TRBD2. This CDR3 region has 15 residues. The V segment lost 0 bases and the J segment 2 bases; nucleotides outside the gene matches: 2. Germline V gene lookup returns CDR1 SGHVS and CDR2 FQNEAQ. The CDR3 region is CASSLAPSGAYEQYF. In DNA form, the CDR3 reads TGTGCCAGCAGCTTAGCCCCTAGCGGGGCCTACGAGCAGTACTTC.

The chain combines TRBV15 with TRBJ1-2, with TRBD1 matching 10 bases. CDR1 is LNHNV, CDR2 YYDKDF, per germline (reference sequence). Unmatched junction bases numbered 9, after V lost 1 base and J lost 7 bases. The CDR3 length is 16 residues. The CDR3 spells CATSRGPGQGTRGYTF. CDR3 coding DNA: TGTGCCACCAGCAGAGGTCCGGGACAGGGGACCCGTGGCTACACCTTC.

The V call is TRBV9, the J call TRBJ2-3, with 9 bases fitting TRBD2. The germline V gene encodes CDR1 SGDLS and CDR2 YYNGEE. CDR3 length: 16 residues. V gave up 4 bases and J gave up 2 bases; unmatched junction bases: 8. CDR3 in DNA: TGTGCCAGCAGCCCCCGCGGGGGGGCGAACACAGATACGCAGTATTTT. It yields the protein CASSPRGGANTDTQYF.